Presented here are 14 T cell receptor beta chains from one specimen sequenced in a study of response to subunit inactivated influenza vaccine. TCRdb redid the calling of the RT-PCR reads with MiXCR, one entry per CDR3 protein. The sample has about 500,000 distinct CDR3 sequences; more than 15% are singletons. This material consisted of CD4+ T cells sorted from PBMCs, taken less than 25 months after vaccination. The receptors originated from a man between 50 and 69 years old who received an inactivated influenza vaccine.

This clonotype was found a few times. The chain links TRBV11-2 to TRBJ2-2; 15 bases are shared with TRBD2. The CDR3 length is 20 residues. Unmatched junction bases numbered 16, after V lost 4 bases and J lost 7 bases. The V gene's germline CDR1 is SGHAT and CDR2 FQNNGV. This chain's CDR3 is CASSSILLGLAGGRNGELFF. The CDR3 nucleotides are TGTGCCAGCAGCTCGATCTTACTAGGACTAGCGGGGGGGCGTAACGGGGAGCTGTTTTTT.

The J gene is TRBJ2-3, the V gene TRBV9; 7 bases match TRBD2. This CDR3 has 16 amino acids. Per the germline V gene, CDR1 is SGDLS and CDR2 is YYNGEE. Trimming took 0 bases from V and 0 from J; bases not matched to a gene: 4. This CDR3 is CASSVDLAESTDTQYF. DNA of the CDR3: TGTGCCAGCAGCGTAGACCTAGCGGAGAGCACAGATACGCAGTATTTT.

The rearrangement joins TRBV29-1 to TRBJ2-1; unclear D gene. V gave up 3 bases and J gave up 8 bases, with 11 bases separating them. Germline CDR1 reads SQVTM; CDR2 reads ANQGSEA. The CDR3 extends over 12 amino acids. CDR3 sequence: CSVDRKRDEQFF. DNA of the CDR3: TGCAGCGTTGATAGAAAGCGCGATGAGCAGTTCTTC.

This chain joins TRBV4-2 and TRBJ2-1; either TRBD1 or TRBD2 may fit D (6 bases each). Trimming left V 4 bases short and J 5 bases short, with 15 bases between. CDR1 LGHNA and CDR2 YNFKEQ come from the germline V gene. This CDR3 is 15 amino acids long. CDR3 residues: CASSPRGGLHNEQFF. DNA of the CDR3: TGTGCCAGCAGCCCCCGAGGGGGGTTACACAATGAGCAGTTCTTC.

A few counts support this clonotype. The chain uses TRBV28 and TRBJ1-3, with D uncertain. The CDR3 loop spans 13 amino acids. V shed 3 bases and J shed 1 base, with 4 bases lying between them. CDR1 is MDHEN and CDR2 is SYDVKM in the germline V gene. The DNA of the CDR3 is TGTGCCAGCAGTTTTTCTTCTGGAAACACCATATATTTT. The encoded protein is CASSFSSGNTIYF.

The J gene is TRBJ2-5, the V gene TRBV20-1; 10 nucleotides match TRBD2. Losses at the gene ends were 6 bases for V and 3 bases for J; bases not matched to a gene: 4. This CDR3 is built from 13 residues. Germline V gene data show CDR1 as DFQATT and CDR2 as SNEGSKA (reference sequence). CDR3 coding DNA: TGCAGTGCCCAACTAGCGGGGAAAGAGACCCAGTACTTC. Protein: CSAQLAGKETQYF.

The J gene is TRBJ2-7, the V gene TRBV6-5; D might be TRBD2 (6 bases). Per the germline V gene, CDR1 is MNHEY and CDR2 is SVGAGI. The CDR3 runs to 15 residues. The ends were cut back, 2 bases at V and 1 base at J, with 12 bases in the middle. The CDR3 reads CASSYGGIVSYEQYF. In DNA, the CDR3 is TGTGCCAGCAGTTACGGGGGGATCGTATCCTACGAGCAGTACTTC.

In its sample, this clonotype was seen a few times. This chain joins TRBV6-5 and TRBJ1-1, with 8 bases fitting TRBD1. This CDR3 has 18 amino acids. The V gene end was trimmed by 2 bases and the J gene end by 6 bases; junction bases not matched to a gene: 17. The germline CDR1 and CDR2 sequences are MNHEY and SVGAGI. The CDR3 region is CASSYGGRDRGGFPEAFF. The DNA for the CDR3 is TGTGCCAGCAGTTACGGAGGCCGAGACAGGGGTGGTTTCCCTGAAGCTTTCTTT.

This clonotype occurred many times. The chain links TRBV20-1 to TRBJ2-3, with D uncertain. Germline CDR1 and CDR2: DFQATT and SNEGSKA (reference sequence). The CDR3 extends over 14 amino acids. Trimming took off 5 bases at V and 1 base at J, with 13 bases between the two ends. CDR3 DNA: TGCAGTGCTTCCTTGGGGATGGGCACAGATACGCAGTATTTT. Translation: CSASLGMGTDTQYF.

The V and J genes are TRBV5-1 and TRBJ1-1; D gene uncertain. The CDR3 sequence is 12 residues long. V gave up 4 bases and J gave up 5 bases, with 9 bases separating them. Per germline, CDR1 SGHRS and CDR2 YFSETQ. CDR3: CASSDGRTEAFF. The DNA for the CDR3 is TGCGCCAGCAGCGATGGACGAACTGAAGCTTTCTTT.

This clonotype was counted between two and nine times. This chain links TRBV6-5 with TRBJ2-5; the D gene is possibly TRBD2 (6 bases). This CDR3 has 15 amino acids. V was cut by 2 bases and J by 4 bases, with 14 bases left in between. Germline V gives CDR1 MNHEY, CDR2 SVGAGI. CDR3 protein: CASSYGQGGPETQYF. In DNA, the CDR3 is TGTGCCAGCAGTTACGGGCAGGGAGGACCAGAGACCCAGTACTTC.

The CDR3 bases are TGTGCCAGCAGCTTGGTTAGCGGGAGGATTCGCGAGCAGTACTTC. It specifies CASSLVSGRIREQYF. The rearrangement links TRBV11-2 to TRBJ2-7; 10 bases agree with TRBD2. The ends lost 3 bases at V and 6 bases at J; junction bases unmatched: 8. The CDR3 length is 15 residues. CDR1 is SGHAT and CDR2 is FQNNGV in the germline V gene.

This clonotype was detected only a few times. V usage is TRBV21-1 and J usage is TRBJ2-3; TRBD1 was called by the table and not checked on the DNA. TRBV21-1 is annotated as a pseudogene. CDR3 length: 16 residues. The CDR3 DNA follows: TGTGCCAGCAGCAAACCCGGGACGCCGCGAACAGATACGCAGTATTTT. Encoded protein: CASSKPGTPRTDTQYF.

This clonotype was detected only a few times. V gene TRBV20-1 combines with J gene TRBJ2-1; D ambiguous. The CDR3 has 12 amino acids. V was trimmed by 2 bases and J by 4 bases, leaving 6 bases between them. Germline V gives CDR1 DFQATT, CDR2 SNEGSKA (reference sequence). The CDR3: CSARPLYNEQFF. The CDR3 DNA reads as TGCAGTGCTAGACCGTTGTACAATGAGCAGTTCTTC.